The 27 T cell receptor beta chains presented below share a single source sample, sequenced in a study of human T cells and chemical hapten exposure. TCRdb processed the RACE reads anew with MiXCR; each CDR3 protein has one entry. The sample yields about 120,000 distinct CDR3 sequences, about 11% seen once. Time point described: patch test 3, about 24 weeks after DPC sensitization. Treatment noted: therapeutic diphenylcyclopropenone sensitization with weekly scalp DPC. The sequencing used whole blood, collected in connection with sensitization to the hapten diphenylcyclopropenone (DPC). The receptors come from a woman aged 50 to 60 with alopecia areata. Some clones in this sample may be carry-over from other donors' samples.

This clonotype showed up many times. The V gene is TRBV7-2, the J gene TRBJ2-3, with D possibly called TRBD1 or TRBD2 (6 bases each). In germline, CDR1 is SGHTA, CDR2 FQGNSA. Trimming took off 7 bases at V and 6 bases at J, with 17 bases between the two ends. The CDR3 extends over 14 amino acids. Here the CDR3 reads CASIGGGPEDTQYF. The CDR3 bases are TGTGCCAGCATCGGAGGGGGGCCAGAGGATACGCAGTATTTT.

V is TRBV20-1 and J is TRBJ2-1; tentatively, D is TRBD1 or TRBD2 (5 bases each). The CDR3 covers 10 residues. Germline values: CDR1 DFQATT, CDR2 SNEGSKA (reference sequence). The CDR3 DNA reads as TGCAGCGTGGGGGTGGGTGAGCAGTTCTTC. It specifies CSVGVGEQFF.

This clonotype was seen more than once but under ten times. This chain connects TRBV9 to TRBJ2-7, with TRBD1 matching over 9 bases. The CDR3 length is 16 residues. V trimming: 4 bases; J trimming: 5 bases; junction bases outside the gene matches: 13. Germline values: CDR1 SGDLS, CDR2 YYNGEE. This chain's CDR3 is CASSSQGTDRGNEQYF. In DNA form, the CDR3 reads TGTGCCAGCAGCTCCCAAGGCACGGACAGGGGCAACGAGCAGTACTTC.

This clonotype was picked up many times. The V gene is TRBV29-1, the J gene TRBJ2-1; D is perhaps TRBD2 (5 bases). CDR3 size: 11 residues. Germline CDR1 SQVTM, CDR2 ANQGSEA. The V end lost 6 bases, the J end lost 7 bases, and 10 bases lay between the germline ends. The CDR3 sequence is CSVDPGNEQFF. The CDR3 DNA reads as TGCAGCGTCGACCCGGGGAATGAGCAGTTCTTC.

This chain connects TRBV7-9 to TRBJ2-7; 8 bases are shared with TRBD2. V trimming: 3 bases; J trimming: 6 bases; junction bases outside the gene matches: 7. The CDR3 sequence is 14 residues long. Germline assignment: CDR1 SEHNR and CDR2 FQNEAQ (reference sequence). This CDR3 reads CASSFRAGASEQYF. The CDR3 coding sequence is TGTGCCAGCAGCTTTCGAGCGGGAGCGTCCGAGCAGTACTTC. Variable domain in full (rest from reference TRBV7-9 and TRBJ2-7): DTGVSQNPRHKITKRGQNVTFRCDPISEHNRLYWYRQTLGQGPEFLTYFQNEAQLEKSRLLSDRFSAERPKGSFSTLEIQRTEQGDSAMYLCASSFRAGASEQYFGPGTRLTVT.

This clonotype turned up a few times. This rearrangement joins TRBV18 to TRBJ1-6, with TRBD1 identical over 7 bases. Germline V CDR1 and CDR2: KGHSH, LQKENI. This CDR3 is built from 15 residues. J was trimmed by 10 bases and V by 3 bases; bases with no gene match: 9. The CDR3 sequence: CASSPSTGKGSPLHF. The CDR3 coding sequence is TGTGCCAGCTCACCTTCGACAGGGAAAGGATCACCCCTCCACTTT.

This sequence joins TRBV12-3 or TRBV12-4 and TRBJ1-2, with D possibly TRBD1 on 5 matching bases. The CDR3 is 12 amino acids. V was shortened by 3 bases and J by 7 bases, with 9 bases between the two germline ends. CDR3: CASSLAGIGYTF. CDR3 bases: TGTGCCAGCAGTTTGGCAGGGATTGGCTACACCTTC.

J is TRBJ1-1 and V is TRBV9; the D gene is possibly TRBD1 (5 bases). The CDR3 spans 13 residues. Germline-derived CDR1 and CDR2 are SGDLS and YYNGEE. With 5 bases removed from V and 7 bases from J, the gap between germline ends came to 15 bases. Written as DNA, the CDR3 is TGTGCCAGCAGGAGGGGAGGAGACGGTGAAGCTTTCTTT. The encoded protein is CASRRGGDGEAFF.

This clonotype has more than one count but fewer than ten. Possible read error: a much larger clone is one base away. The chain combines TRBV6-2 or TRBV6-3 with TRBJ2-7; D gene unclear. With 6 bases removed from V and 5 bases from J, the gap between germline ends came to 8 bases. Germline CDR1 reads MNHEY; CDR2 reads SVGEGT. CDR3 length: 11 amino acids. CDR3 residues: CASSLVDEQYF. The CDR3 DNA reads as TGTGCCAGCAGCTTAGTGGACGAGCAGTACTTC.

The rearrangement uses TRBV29-1 and TRBJ1-1, with 7 positions matching TRBD1. V lost 1 base to trimming and J lost 0 bases; unmatched junction nucleotides: 8. Germline-derived CDR1 and CDR2 are SQVTM and ANQGSEA. The CDR3 covers 16 residues. The CDR3 nucleotides are TGCAGCGTTGAAGGCCCTCTGACAGGGCTGAACACTGAAGCTTTCTTT. This gives the protein CSVEGPLTGLNTEAFF.

This clonotype has ten or more counts. CDR3 loop: CASSLPGFGQYF. The CDR3 region has the DNA TGTGCCAGCAGTTTACCCGGGTTTGGCCAGTACTTC. The chain recombines TRBV28 with TRBJ2-5; D remains ambiguous. CDR1 is MDHEN, CDR2 SYDVKM, per germline. The CDR3 contains 12 residues. V lost 2 bases and J 10 bases, leaving 11 bases between the germline ends.

The chain joins TRBV28 to TRBJ2-5; D is undetermined. The germline V gene has CDR1 MDHEN and CDR2 SYDVKM. V was clipped by 4 bases and J by 5 bases, with 20 bases between them. The CDR3 is 16 residues long. CDR3 nucleotides: TGTGCCAGCAGTTCCGATCACAAGCGCTCATCGGAGACCCAGTACTTC. Protein: CASSSDHKRSSETQYF.

This clonotype turned up a few times. The chain employs TRBV29-1 and TRBJ2-1; TRBD1 might be the D (6 bases). CDR3 length: 11 residues. The germline gives CDR1 SQVTM, CDR2 ANQGSEA. V was trimmed by 7 bases and J by 7 bases, leaving 11 bases between them. CDR3 sequence: CSGNQGNEQFF. As DNA, the CDR3 is TGCAGCGGGAATCAGGGGAATGAGCAGTTCTTC.

Many counts were recorded for this clonotype. The chain has TRBV21-1 and TRBJ2-3; the table's D call TRBD1 went unverified against the DNA. TRBV21-1 represents a pseudogene. CDR3 length equals 17 residues. CDR3 loop: CASHGRTGVCSTDTQYF. The CDR3 region has the DNA TGTGCCAGCCATGGCAGGACAGGGGTTTGTAGCACAGATACGCAGTATTTT.

In its sample, this clonotype was seen a few times. The chain links TRBV5-5 to TRBJ1-5; D call uncertain. The length of the CDR3 is 14 residues. Germline V gene lookup returns CDR1 SGHKS and CDR2 YYEKEE (reference sequence). Trimming cost V 4 bases and J 2 bases, with 10 bases left between them. The chain's CDR3 is CASSTSQGNQPQHF. In nucleotides, the CDR3 is TGTGCCAGCAGCACCAGCCAAGGCAATCAGCCCCAGCATTTT. The whole variable domain, filled in from reference TRBV5-5 and TRBJ1-5, reads DAGVTQSPTHLIKTRGQQVTLRCSPISGHKSVSWYQQVLGQGPQFIFQYYEKEERGRGNFPDRFSARQFPNYSSELNVNALLLGDSALYLCASSTSQGNQPQHFGDGTRLSIL.

This clonotype has a count of ten or more. The chain uses TRBV3-1 and TRBJ1-1; D perhaps matches TRBD1 (6 bases). Germline assignment: CDR1 LGHDT and CDR2 YNNKEL (reference sequence). The CDR3 has 14 amino acids. Deletions cut 3 bases from V and 3 bases from J, with 11 bases between. The CDR3 loop is CASSQTQGYTEAFF. The CDR3 DNA is TGTGCCAGCAGCCAGACACAGGGTTACACTGAAGCTTTCTTT.

The chain is built from TRBV7-2 and TRBJ2-3; 9 bases match TRBD2. Per germline, CDR1 SGHTA and CDR2 FQGNSA. Trimming removed 2 bases from V and 0 bases from J; junction bases left unmatched: 9. The CDR3 extends over 18 amino acids. The CDR3 is CASSLSPRLAGSTDTQYF. CDR3 in DNA: TGTGCCAGCAGCTTAAGTCCTAGGCTAGCGGGGAGCACAGATACGCAGTATTTT.

This clonotype was counted between two and nine times. The genes are TRBV24-1 and TRBJ2-5; 7 bases map to TRBD1. CDR1 and CDR2 (germline): KGHDR, SFDVKD. Losses at the gene ends were 3 bases for V and 5 bases for J; bases not matched to a gene: 8. The CDR3 totals 15 residues. The CDR3 bases are TGTGCCACCAGTGATCCGGGACAGCTCGGGGAGACCCAGTACTTC. As protein: CATSDPGQLGETQYF.

The V gene is TRBV5-4, the J gene TRBJ2-1, with 7 bases identical to TRBD1. After removal of 5 bases from V and 2 bases from J, the junction contained 10 bases not matched to a gene. Germline V gene sequence: CDR1 SGHNT, CDR2 YYREEE (reference sequence). This CDR3 region has 16 residues. CDR3 loop: CASSPGTDTTYNEQFF. CDR3 in DNA: TGTGCCAGCAGTCCCGGGACAGATACTACCTACAATGAGCAGTTCTTC.

The V call is TRBV14, the J call TRBJ1-6; D is perhaps TRBD1 (5 bases). This CDR3 is 14 amino acids long. Germline CDR1 and CDR2: SGHDN and FVKESK. The V and J ends lost 4 bases and 8 bases respectively, with 12 bases between them. Here the CDR3 DNA reads TGTGCCAGCAGCCTAACGTGGGGGGATTCACCCCTCCACTTT. Translated: CASSLTWGDSPLHF.

The rearrangement joins TRBV28 to TRBJ1-6; tentative D call: TRBD1 (6 bases). Between the trimmed V and J ends, which lost 5 bases and 0 bases, there was a span of 14 bases. Looked up from germline, CDR1 is MDHEN and CDR2 is SYDVKM. The CDR3 is 17 amino acids. The CDR3 region has the DNA TGTGCCAGCAGTAAGGGGGACACTCTCTCCTATAATTCACCCCTCCACTTT. Protein: CASSKGDTLSYNSPLHF.

This clonotype was seen more than once but under ten times. The V call is TRBV6-1, the J call TRBJ1-5; D gene ambiguous. Trimming took 1 base from V and 2 from J, leaving 6 bases between them. The CDR3 totals 14 residues. Germline values: CDR1 MNHNS, CDR2 SASEGT. The CDR3 DNA is TGTGCCAGCAGTGAAGGAAGAGGCAATCAGCCCCAGCATTTT. Translation gives CASSEGRGNQPQHF.

This clonotype was seen many times. The gene calls are TRBV7-2 and TRBJ2-3; tentative D call: TRBD2 (5 bases). Germline CDR1 reads SGHTA; CDR2 reads FQGNSA. Trimming removed 6 bases at V and 4 bases at J, with 8 bases between. The CDR3 length is 12 residues. CDR3 in amino acids: CASRTGSDTQYF. Written as DNA, the CDR3 is TGTGCCAGCAGGACGGGATCAGATACGCAGTATTTT.

The genes are TRBV12-3 or TRBV12-4 and TRBJ1-1; 7 bases agree with TRBD1. The CDR3 totals 17 residues. J lost 1 base, V lost 3 bases, and 11 bases had no gene match. Written as DNA, the CDR3 is TGTGCCAGCAGTTTGGAGGGGGCGTCAAGACCGAACACTGAAGCTTTCTTT. It encodes CASSLEGASRPNTEAFF.

J is TRBJ2-7 and V is TRBV9; D could derive from TRBD1 or TRBD2 (6 bases each). This CDR3 has 14 amino acids. Looked up from germline, CDR1 is SGDLS and CDR2 is YYNGEE. Trimming shortened V by 4 bases and J by 5 bases, and 16 bases separated the two germline ends. CDR3 sequence reads: CASSFGGPGHEQYF. The CDR3 DNA sequence: TGTGCCAGCAGCTTTGGGGGGCCGGGCCACGAGCAGTACTTC. The complete variable domain, with remaining parts taken from reference TRBV9 and TRBJ2-7, reads DSGVTQTPKHLITATGQRVTLRCSPRSGDLSVYWYQQSLDQGLQFLIQYYNGEERAKGNILERFSAQQFPDLHSELNLSSLELGDSALYFCASSFGGPGHEQYFGPGTRLTVT.

The table lists this clonotype with a few counts. The chain uses TRBV4-3 and TRBJ2-1; D possibly matches TRBD1 or TRBD2 (5 bases each). Trimming cost V 0 bases and J 5 bases, with 20 bases left between them. This CDR3 region has 18 residues. From germline, CDR1 is LGHNA and CDR2 YSLEER. In DNA form, the CDR3 reads TGCGCCAGCAGCCAAGATCGGGGCGACTTTTATCCTGACAATGAGCAGTTCTTC. The encoded protein is CASSQDRGDFYPDNEQFF.

In its sample, this clonotype was seen a few times. The gene calls are TRBV6-6 and TRBJ1-1; 7 bases map to TRBD1. Trimming cost V 2 bases and J 3 bases; bases outside gene matches: 9. The CDR3 runs to 16 residues. CDR1 is MNHNY and CDR2 is SVGAGI in the germline V gene (reference sequence). CDR3: CASSYPRQGLDTEAFF. In DNA, the CDR3 is TGTGCCAGCAGTTACCCGCGACAGGGACTCGACACTGAAGCTTTCTTT.